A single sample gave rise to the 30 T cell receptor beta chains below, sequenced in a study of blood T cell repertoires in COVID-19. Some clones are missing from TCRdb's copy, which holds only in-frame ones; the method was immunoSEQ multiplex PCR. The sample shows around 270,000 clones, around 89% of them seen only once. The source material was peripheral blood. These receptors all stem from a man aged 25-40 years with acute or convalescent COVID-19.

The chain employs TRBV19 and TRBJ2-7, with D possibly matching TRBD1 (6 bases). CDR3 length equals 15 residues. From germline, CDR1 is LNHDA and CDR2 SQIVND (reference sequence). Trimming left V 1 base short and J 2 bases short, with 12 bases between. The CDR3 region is CASSIVGDIAYEQYF. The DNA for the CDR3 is TGTGCCAGTAGTATAGTGGGGGACATCGCCTACGAGCAGTACTTC.

The CDR3 bases are TGTGCCAGCAGTAGGGAGCGGATACAAGAGACCCAGTACTTC. It specifies CASSRERIQETQYF. The rearrangement joins TRBV5-6 to TRBJ2-5; D may be TRBD2 (5 bases). This CDR3 is built from 14 residues. CDR1 is SGHDT and CDR2 is YYEEEE in the germline V gene. The ends were cut back, 5 bases at V and 2 bases at J, with 13 bases in the middle.

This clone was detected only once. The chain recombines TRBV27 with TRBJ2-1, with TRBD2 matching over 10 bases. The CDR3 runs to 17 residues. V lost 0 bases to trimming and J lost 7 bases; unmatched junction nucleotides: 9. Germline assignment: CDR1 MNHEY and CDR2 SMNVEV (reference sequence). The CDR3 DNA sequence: TGTGCCAGCAGTTTATCGGCTAGCGGGAGAAGGAGAAATGAGCAGTTCTTC. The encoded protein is CASSLSASGRRRNEQFF.

This chain's CDR3 is CASRSGQHYGYTF. In DNA, the CDR3 is TGTGCCAGCCGTTCGGGACAGCACTATGGCTACACCTTC. The chain joins TRBV28 to TRBJ1-2; 7 bases agree with TRBD1. Germline values: CDR1 MDHEN, CDR2 SYDVKM. V was pared by 8 bases and J by 3 bases, with 6 bases of the junction left unmatched. This CDR3 has 13 amino acids.

In DNA, the CDR3 is TGTGCCAGCAGTCGCCGGACTAGCGGGAGATACGAGCAGTACTTC. This sequence encodes CASSRRTSGRYEQYF. V usage is TRBV6-2 or TRBV6-3 and J usage is TRBJ2-7; TRBD2 aligns across 13 bases. The CDR3 runs to 15 residues. V lost 5 bases to trimming and J lost 4 bases; unmatched junction nucleotides: 5. Germline V gene data show CDR1 as MNHEY and CDR2 as SVGEGT.

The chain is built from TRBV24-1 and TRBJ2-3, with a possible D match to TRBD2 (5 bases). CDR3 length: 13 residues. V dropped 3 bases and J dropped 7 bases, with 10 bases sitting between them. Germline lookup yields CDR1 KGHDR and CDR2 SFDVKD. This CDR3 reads CATSDPLANTQYF. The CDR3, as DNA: TGTGCCACCAGTGATCCCTTAGCGAATACGCAGTATTTT.

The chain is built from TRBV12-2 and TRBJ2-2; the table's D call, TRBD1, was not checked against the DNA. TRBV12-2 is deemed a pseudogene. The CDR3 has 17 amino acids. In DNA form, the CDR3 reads TGTGCAAGTCGCTTAGCGGACAGGGTAGAAGGAGGCGGGGAGCTGTTTTTT. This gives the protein CASRLADRVEGGGELFF.

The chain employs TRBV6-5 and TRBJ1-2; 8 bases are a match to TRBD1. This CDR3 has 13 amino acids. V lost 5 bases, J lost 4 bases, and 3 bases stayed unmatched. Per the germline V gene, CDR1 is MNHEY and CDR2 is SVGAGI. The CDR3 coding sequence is TGTGCCAGCAGTAGGGACAGGCTCTATGGCTACACCTTC. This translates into CASSRDRLYGYTF.

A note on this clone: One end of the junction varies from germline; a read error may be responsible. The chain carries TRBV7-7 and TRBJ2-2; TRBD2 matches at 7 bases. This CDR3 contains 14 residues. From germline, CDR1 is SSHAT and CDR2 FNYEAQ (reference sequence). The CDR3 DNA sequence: TGTGCTAGCAGCTTAGGCGGGGGCACCGGGGAGCTGTTTTTT. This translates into CASSLGGGTGELFF.

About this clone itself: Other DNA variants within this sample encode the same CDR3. CDR3 DNA sequence: TGTGCCAGCAGCCACGGCGGTCTGAACACTGAAGCTTTCTTT. This codes for CASSHGGLNTEAFF. The V and J genes are TRBV3-1 (or the pseudogene TRBV3-2) and TRBJ1-1; the D is unclear. V shed 3 bases and J shed 0 bases, with 8 bases lying between them. Germline CDR1 is LGHDT and CDR2 is YNNKEL (reference sequence). The CDR3 extends over 14 amino acids.

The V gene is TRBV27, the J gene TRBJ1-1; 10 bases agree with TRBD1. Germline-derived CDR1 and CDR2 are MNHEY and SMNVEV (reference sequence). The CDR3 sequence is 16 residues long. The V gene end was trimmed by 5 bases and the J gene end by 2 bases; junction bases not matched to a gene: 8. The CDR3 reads CASSTRGTGANTEAFF. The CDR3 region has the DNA TGTGCCAGCAGTACCAGGGGGACAGGGGCTAACACTGAAGCTTTCTTT.

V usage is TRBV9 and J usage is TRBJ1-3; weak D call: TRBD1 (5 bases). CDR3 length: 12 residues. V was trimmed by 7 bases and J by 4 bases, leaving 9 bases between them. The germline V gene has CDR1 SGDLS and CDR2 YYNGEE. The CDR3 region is CASGAFGNTIYF. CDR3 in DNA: TGTGCCAGCGGGGCGTTCGGAAACACCATATATTTT.

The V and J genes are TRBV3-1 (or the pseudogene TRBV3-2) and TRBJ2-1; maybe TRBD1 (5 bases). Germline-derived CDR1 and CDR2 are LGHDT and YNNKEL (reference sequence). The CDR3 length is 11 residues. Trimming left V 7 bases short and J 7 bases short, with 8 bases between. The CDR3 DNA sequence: TGTGCCAGCAAGGGGATGAATGAGCAGTTCTTC. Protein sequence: CASKGMNEQFF.

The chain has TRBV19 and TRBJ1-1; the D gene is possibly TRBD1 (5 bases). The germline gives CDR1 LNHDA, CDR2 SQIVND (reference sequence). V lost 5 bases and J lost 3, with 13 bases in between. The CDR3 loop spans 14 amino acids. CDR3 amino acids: CASSLRQTHTEAFF. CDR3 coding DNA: TGTGCCAGTAGTTTACGACAGACACACACTGAAGCTTTCTTT.

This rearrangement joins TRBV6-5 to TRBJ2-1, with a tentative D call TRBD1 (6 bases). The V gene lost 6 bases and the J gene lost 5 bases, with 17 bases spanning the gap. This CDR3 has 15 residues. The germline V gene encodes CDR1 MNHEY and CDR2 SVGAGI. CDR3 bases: TGTGCCAGCAGCGACCCAGGGGAATTGGACAATGAGCAGTTCTTC. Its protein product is CASSDPGELDNEQFF.

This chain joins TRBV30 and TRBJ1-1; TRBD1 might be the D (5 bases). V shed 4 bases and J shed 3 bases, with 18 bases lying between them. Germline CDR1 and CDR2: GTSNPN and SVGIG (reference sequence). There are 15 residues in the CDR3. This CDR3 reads CAWMALGREDTEAFF. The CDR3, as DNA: TGTGCCTGGATGGCCCTGGGCAGGGAAGACACTGAAGCTTTCTTT.

The CDR3 region has the DNA TGTGCCAGCAGCTTGGGGACAGGCGGAGCTTTCTTT. Amino acid sequence: CASSLGTGGAFF. This chain uses TRBV5-5 with TRBJ1-1, with 7 nucleotides matching TRBD1. CDR1 and CDR2 from the germline V gene are SGHKS and YYEKEE (reference sequence). The CDR3 length is 12 residues. With V trimmed by 0 bases and J by 10 bases, 3 bases remained unmatched. Based on the CDR3 plus reference TRBV5-5 and TRBJ1-1, the full variable domain is DAGVTQSPTHLIKTRGQQVTLRCSPISGHKSVSWYQQVLGQGPQFIFQYYEKEERGRGNFPDRFSARQFPNYSSELNVNALLLGDSALYLCASSLGTGGAFFGQGTRLTVV.

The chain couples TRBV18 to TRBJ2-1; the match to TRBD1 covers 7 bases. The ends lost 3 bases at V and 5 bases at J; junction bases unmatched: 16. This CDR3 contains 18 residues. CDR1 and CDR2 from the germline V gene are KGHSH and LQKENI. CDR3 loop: CASSPRVPNRGRDNEQFF. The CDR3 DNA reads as TGTGCCAGCTCACCGCGGGTTCCGAACAGGGGTCGGGACAATGAGCAGTTCTTC.

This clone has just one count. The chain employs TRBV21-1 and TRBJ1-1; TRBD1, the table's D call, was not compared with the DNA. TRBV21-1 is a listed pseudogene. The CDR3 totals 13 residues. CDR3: CASSTAGQFEAFF. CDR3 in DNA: TGTGCCAGCAGCACAGCGGGACAGTTTGAAGCTTTCTTT.

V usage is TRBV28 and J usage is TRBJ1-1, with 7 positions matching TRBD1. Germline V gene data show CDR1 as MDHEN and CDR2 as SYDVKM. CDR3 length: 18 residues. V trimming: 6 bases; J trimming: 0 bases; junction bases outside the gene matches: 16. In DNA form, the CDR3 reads TGTGCCAGCAGCCACCCCCGACAGGGAATCCCCATGAACACTGAAGCTTTCTTT. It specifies CASSHPRQGIPMNTEAFF.

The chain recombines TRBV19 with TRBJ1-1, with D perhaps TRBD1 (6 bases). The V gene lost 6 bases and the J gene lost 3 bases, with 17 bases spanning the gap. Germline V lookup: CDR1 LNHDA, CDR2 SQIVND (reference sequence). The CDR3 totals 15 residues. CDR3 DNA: TGTGCCAGTAGCCCGATAAGGGGGGGCTACACTGAAGCTTTCTTT. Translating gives CASSPIRGGYTEAFF. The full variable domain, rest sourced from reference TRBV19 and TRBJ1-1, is DGGITQSPKYLFRKEGQNVTLSCEQNLNHDAMYWYRQDPGQGLRLIYYSQIVNDFQKGDIAEGYSVSREKKESFPLTVTSAQKNPTAFYLCASSPIRGGYTEAFFGQGTRLTVV.

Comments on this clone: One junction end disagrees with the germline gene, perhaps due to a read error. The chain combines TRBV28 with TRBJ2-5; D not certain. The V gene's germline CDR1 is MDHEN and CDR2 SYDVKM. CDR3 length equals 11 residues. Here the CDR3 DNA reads TGTGCCAGCAGCTTATCGGAGACCCAGTACTTC. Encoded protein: CASSLSETQYF.

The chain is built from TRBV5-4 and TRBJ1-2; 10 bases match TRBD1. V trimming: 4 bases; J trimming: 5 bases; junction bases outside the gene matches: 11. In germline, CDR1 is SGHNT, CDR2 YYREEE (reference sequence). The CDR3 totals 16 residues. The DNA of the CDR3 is TGTGCCAGCAGCGCGCGCTCCGGGACAGGGGATTATGGCTACACCTTC. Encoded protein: CASSARSGTGDYGYTF.

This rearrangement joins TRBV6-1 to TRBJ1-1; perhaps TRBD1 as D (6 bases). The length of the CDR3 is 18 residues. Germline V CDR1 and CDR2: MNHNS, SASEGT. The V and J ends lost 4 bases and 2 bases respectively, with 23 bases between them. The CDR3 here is CASSAGLDRPRLNTEAFF. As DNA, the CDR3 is TGTGCCAGCAGTGCTGGTCTAGACAGGCCGCGCCTTAACACTGAAGCTTTCTTT.

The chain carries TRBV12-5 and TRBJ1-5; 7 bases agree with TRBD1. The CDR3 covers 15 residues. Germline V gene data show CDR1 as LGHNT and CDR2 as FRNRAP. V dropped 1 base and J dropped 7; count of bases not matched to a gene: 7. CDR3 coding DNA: TGTGCTAGTGGTTTGGCCCTAGGGGGCAGACAGCCCCAGCATTTT. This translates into CASGLALGGRQPQHF.

CDR3 nucleotides: TGCGCCAGCAGCTTGGCCGGGACAGGGGGAGACGAGCAGTACTTC. Protein sequence: CASSLAGTGGDEQYF. The chain joins TRBV5-1 to TRBJ2-7; 11 bases agree with TRBD1. CDR3 size: 15 residues. Germline values: CDR1 SGHRS, CDR2 YFSETQ. Trimming took 0 bases from V and 5 from J; bases not matched to a gene: 4.

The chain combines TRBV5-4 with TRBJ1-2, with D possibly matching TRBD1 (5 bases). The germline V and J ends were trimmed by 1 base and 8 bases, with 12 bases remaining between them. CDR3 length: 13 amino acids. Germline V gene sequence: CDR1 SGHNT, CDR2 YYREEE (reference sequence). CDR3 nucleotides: TGTGCCAGCAGCTTGATCCAGGGCGGCGGCTACACCTTC. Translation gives CASSLIQGGGYTF.

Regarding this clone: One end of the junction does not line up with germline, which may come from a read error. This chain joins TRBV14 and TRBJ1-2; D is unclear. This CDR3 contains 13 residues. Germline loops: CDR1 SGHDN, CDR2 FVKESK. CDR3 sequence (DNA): TGTGCCAGCAGTCAAGCCGCGAGGGCTGGCTACACCTTC. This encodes CASSQAARAGYTF.

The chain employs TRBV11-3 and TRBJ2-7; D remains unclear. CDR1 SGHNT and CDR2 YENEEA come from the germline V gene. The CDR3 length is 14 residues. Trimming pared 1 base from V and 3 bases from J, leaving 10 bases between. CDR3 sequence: CASSLGVGVYEQYF. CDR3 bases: TGTGCCAGCAGCTTAGGGGTTGGAGTCTACGAGCAGTACTTC.

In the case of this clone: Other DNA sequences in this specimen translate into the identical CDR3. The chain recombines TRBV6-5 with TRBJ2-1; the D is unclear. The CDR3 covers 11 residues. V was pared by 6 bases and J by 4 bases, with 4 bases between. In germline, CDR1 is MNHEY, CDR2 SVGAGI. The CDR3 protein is CASRLYNEQFF. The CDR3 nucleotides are TGTGCCAGCAGACTATACAATGAGCAGTTCTTC.